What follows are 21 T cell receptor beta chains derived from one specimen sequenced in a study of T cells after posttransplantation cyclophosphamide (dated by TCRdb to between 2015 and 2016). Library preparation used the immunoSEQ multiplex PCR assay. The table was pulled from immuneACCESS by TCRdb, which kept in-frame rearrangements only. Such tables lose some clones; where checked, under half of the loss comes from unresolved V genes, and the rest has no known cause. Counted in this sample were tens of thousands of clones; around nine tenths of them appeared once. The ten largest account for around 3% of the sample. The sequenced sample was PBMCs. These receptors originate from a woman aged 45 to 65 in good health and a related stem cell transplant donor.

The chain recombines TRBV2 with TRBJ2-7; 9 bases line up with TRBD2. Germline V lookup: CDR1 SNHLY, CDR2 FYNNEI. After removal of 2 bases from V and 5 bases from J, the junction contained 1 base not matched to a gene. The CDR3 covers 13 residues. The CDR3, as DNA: TGTGCCAGCAGTGAACTAGCGGGAAACGAGCAGTACTTC. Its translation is CASSELAGNEQYF.

CDR3 protein: CASSYSRVPGETQYF. CDR3 bases: TGTGCCAGCAGTTACTCCCGGGTCCCAGGGGAGACCCAGTACTTC. The chain combines TRBV6-6 with TRBJ2-5; D may be TRBD1 (5 bases). Germline V lookup: CDR1 MNHNY, CDR2 SVGAGI (reference sequence). CDR3 length: 15 amino acids. The V end was cut by 0 bases, the J end by 5 bases, with 13 bases between.

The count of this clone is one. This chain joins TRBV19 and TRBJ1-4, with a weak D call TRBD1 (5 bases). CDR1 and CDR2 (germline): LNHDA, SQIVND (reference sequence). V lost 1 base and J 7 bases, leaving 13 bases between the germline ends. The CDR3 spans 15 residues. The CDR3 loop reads CASSIVRGFGEKLFF. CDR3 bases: TGTGCCAGTAGTATAGTTAGGGGTTTCGGTGAAAAACTGTTTTTT.

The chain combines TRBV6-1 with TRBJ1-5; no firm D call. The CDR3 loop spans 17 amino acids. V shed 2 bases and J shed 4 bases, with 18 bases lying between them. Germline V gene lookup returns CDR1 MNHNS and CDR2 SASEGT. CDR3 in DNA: TGTGCCAGCAGTGAACCCCCGGGAGGGTCGGGGAATCAGCCCCAGCATTTT. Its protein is CASSEPPGGSGNQPQHF.

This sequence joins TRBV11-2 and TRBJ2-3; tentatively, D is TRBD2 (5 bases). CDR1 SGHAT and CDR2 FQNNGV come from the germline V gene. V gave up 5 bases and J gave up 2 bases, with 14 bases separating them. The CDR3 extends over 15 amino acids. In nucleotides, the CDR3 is TGTGCCAGCAGCGGGAGATTAGCTATCACAGATACGCAGTATTTT. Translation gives CASSGRLAITDTQYF.

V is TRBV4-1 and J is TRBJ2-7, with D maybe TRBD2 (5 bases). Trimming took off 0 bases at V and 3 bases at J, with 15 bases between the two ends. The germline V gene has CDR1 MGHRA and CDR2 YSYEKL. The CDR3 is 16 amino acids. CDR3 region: CASSQDLEEDDYEQYF. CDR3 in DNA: TGCGCCAGCAGCCAAGATCTCGAGGAGGACGACTACGAGCAGTACTTC.

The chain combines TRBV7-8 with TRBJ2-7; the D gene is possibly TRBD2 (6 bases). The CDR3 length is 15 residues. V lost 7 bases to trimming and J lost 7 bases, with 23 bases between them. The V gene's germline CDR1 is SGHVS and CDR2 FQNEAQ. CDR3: CASKTGSLIAGEQYF. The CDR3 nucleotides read TGTGCCAGCAAAACCGGGAGCCTAATAGCTGGGGAGCAGTACTTC.

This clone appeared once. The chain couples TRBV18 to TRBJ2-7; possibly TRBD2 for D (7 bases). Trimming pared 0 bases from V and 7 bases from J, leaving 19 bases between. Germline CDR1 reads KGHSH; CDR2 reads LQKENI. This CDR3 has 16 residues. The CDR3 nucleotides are TGTGCCAGCTCACCACCGACGGGGGGCGGGGAGAAGGAGCAGTACTTC. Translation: CASSPPTGGGEKEQYF.

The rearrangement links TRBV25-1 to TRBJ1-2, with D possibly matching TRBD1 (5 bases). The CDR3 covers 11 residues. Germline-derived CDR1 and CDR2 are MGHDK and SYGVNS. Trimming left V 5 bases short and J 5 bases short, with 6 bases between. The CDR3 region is CASSSGYGYTF. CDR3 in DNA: TGTGCCAGCAGTTCAGGGTATGGCTACACCTTC.

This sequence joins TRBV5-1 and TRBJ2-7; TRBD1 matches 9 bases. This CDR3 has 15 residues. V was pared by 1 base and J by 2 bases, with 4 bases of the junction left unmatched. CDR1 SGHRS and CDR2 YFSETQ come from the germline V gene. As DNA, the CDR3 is TGCGCCAGCAGCTTGATCGGGACAGGGCCCTACGAGCAGTACTTC. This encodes CASSLIGTGPYEQYF. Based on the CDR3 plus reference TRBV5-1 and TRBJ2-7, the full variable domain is KAGVTQTPRYLIKTRGQQVTLSCSPISGHRSVSWYQQTPGQGLQFLFEYFSETQRNKGNFPGRFSGRQFSNSRSEMNVSTLELGDSALYLCASSLIGTGPYEQYFGPGTRLTVT.

The CDR3 sequence: CAISDGGQEKLFF. The CDR3 bases are TGTGCCATCAGTGACGGGGGGCAGGAAAAACTGTTTTTT. The chain uses TRBV10-3 and TRBJ1-4; perhaps TRBD1 as D (6 bases). The V gene's germline CDR1 is ENHRY and CDR2 SYGVKD. This CDR3 comprises 13 residues. Trimming shortened V by 3 bases and J by 8 bases, and 10 bases separated the two germline ends.

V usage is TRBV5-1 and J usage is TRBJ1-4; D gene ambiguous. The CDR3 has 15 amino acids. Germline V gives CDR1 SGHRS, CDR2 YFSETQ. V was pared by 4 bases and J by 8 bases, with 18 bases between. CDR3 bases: TGCGCCAGCAGCACCTCCGAGGGCGGGCCAGAAAAACTGTTTTTT. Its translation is CASSTSEGGPEKLFF.

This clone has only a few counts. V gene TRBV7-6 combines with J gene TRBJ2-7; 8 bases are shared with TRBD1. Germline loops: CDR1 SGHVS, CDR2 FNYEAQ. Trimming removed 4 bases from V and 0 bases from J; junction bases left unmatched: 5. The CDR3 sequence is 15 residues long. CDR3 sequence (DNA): TGTGCCAGCAGCTCCCGGACAGGGAGCTCCTACGAGCAGTACTTC. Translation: CASSSRTGSSYEQYF.

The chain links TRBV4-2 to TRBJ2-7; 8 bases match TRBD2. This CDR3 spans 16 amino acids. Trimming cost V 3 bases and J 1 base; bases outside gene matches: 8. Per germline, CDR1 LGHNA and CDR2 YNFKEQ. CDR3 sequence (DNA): TGTGCCAGCAGCCACCCTGGGGCGGGGGGTTCCTACGAGCAGTACTTC. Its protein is CASSHPGAGGSYEQYF.

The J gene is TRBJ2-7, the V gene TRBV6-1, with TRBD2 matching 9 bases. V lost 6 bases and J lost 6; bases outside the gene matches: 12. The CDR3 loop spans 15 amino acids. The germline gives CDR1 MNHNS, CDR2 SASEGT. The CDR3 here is CASRRLAEDATEQYF. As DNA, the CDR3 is TGTGCCAGCAGGAGACTAGCGGAAGACGCCACCGAGCAGTACTTC.

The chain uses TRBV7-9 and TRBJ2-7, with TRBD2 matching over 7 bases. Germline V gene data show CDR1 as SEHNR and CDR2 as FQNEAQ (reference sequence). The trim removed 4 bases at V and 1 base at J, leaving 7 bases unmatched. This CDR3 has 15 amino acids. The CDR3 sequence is CASSSSGTLSYEQYF. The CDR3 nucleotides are TGTGCCAGCAGCTCCAGCGGGACTTTATCCTACGAGCAGTACTTC.

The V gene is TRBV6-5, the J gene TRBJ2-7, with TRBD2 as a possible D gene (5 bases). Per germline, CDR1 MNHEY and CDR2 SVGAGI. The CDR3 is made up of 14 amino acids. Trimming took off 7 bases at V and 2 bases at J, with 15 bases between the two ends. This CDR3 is CASTETAAAYEQYF. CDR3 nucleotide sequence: TGTGCCAGCACCGAGACTGCAGCGGCCTACGAGCAGTACTTC.

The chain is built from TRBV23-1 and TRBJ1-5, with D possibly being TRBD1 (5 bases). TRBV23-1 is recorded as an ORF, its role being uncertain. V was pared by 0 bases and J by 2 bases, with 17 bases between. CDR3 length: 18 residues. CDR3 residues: CASSQSRAGRDGNQPQHF. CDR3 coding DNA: TGCGCCAGCAGTCAATCGAGGGCAGGGCGGGACGGCAATCAGCCCCAGCATTTT.

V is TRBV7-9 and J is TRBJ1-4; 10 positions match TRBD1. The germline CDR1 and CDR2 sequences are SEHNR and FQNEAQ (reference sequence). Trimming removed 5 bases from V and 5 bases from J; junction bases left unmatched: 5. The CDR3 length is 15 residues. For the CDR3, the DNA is TGTGCCAGCAGCCCACCGGGACAGGGGAATGAAAAACTGTTTTTT. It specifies CASSPPGQGNEKLFF.

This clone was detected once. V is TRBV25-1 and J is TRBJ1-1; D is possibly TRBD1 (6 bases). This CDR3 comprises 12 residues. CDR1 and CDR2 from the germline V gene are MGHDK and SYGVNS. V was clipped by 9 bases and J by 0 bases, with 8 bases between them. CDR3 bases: TGTGCCAGTACAGGGATGAACACTGAAGCTTTCTTT. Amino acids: CASTGMNTEAFF.

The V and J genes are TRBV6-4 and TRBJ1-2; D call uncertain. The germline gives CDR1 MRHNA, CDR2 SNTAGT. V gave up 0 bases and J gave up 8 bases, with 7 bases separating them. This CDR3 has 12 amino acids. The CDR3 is CASSDSVAGYTF. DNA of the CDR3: TGTGCCAGCAGTGACTCAGTGGCAGGCTACACCTTC.